This T cell receptor beta chain was retrieved from a study of T cell repertoires in cytomegalovirus infection. Germline V CDR1 and CDR2: SGHTA, FQGNSA. This CDR3 contains 12 residues. V lost 3 bases and J lost 0, with 3 bases in between. In TCRdb, the reads were re-called with MiXCR into one record per CDR3 protein. The profile shows 250,000 to 300,000 distinct CDR3 sequences, 15% to 20% of them singletons. This clonotype was recorded at least ten times. Sequences were obtained from CD8+ T cells from PBMCs. The clonotype originates from a human donor in good health (CMV status not recorded). Some clones in this sample may be carry-over from other donors' samples. The J gene is TRBJ2-7, the V gene TRBV7-2; D remains unclear. CDR3 sequence reads: CASSFPSYEQYF. DNA for the CDR3: TGTGCCAGCAGCTTCCCCTCCTACGAGCAGTACTTC.